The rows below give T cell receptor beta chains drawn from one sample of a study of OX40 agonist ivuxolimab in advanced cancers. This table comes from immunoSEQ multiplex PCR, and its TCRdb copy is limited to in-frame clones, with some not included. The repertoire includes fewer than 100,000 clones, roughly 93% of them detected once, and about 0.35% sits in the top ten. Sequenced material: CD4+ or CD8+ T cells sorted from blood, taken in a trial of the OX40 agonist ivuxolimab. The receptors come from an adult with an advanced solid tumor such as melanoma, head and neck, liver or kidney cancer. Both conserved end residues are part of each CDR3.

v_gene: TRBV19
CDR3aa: CASSIAQVSNQPQHF

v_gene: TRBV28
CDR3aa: CASRTGALSNQPQHF

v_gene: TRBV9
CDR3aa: CASSPQSLAGGEQYF

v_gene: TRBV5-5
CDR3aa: CASSLDRLSTDTQYF

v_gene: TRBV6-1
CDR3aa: CASRTTGVRGDTQYF

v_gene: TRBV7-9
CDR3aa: CASSLGLLLGDGKLFF

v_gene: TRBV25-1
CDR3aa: CASSAPRLYQETQYF

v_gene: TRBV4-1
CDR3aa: CASSQSGTAVYEQYF

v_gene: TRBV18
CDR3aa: CASSVTNTGELFF

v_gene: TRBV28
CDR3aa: CASSKGLAGIREQFF

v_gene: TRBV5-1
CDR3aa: CASSTGTENTEAFF